This T cell receptor beta chain was identified in a study of blood T cell repertoires in COVID-19. Overall study: Recovered Cohort 3 donors showed two negative PCRs, clearance, or symptom resolution. Sources were T cells, B-cell-depleted T cells, or PBMCs; the material itself was cDNA or gDNA.

The germline CDR1 and CDR2 sequences are MNHEY and SMNVEV (reference sequence). This CDR3 contains 15 residues. The J segment lost 13 bases and the V segment lost 5 bases, leaving 14 bases of the junction unmatched. The table came from immunoSEQ multiplex PCR; TCRdb's copy has only in-frame clones and leaves some out. The table includes roughly 190,000 clones, around 83% detected once. This TCR came from a woman in her thirties or forties in a cohort exposed to, infected with or recovered from COVID-19 (not recorded which). This chain connects TRBV27 to TRBJ2-1; 10 positions match TRBD2. What was sequenced was PBMCs or T cells enriched from blood (not recorded which). CDR3 coding DNA: TGTGCCAGCAGTCCCGCGGAGGAGCGGGGGGGCTTTCAGTTCTTC. Translated: CASSPAEERGGFQFF.